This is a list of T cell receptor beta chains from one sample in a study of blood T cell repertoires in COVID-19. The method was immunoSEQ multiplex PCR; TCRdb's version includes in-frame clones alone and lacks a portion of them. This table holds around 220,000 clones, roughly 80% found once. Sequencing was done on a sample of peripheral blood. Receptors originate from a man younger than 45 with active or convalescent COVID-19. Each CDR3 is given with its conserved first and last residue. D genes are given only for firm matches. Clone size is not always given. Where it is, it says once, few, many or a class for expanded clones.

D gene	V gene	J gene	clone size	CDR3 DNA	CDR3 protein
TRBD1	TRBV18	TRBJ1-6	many	TGTGCCAGCTCGCCCGGGACAGGTGGTAATTCACCCCTCCACTTT	CASSPGTGGNSPLHF
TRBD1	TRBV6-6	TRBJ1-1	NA	TGTGCCAGCAGTTACTCGAGACAGGGTAGCTCTGAAGCTTTCTTT	CASSYSRQGSSEAFF
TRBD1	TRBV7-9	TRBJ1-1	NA	TGTGCCAGCAGCTTAGGGACAGGGGCTGAATCTGAAGCTTTCTTT	CASSLGTGAESEAFF
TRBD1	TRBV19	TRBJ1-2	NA	TGTGCCAGTAGTCCCCAGGGACAGGGAGACTATGGCTACACCTTC	CASSPQGQGDYGYTF
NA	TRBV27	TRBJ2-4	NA	TGTGCCAGCAGCCCAGGAACCCGTTTCCTAGCCAAAAACATTCAGTACTTC	CASSPGTRFLAKNIQYF
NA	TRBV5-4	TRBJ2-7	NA	TGTGCCAGCAGCCTAAGTACTAGCTTCTCGGTCTACGAGCAGTACTTC	CASSLSTSFSVYEQYF
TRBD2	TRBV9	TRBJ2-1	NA	TGTGCCAGCAGCGTAGCTCCCAGCGGGGGTTCTTACAATGAGCAGTTCTTC	CASSVAPSGGSYNEQFF
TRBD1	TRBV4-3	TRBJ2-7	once	TGCGCCAGCAGCCAATACAGGGGCCCGACCTACGAGCAGTACTTC	CASSQYRGPTYEQYF
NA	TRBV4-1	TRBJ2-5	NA	TGCGCCAGCAGCCAAGACCCTCCGACAGGCATCGCTGGGACCCAGTACTTC	CASSQDPPTGIAGTQYF
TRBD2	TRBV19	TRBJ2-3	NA	TGTGCCAGTAGTATAGGGCCTAGCGGAACAGATACGCAGTATTTT	CASSIGPSGTDTQYF
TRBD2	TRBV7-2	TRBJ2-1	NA	TGTGCCAGCAGCTTCCCATACGGGGGGGGTAATGAGCAGTTCTTC	CASSFPYGGGNEQFF
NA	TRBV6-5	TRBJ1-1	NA	TGTGCCAGCAGCACAGGGTTGAACACTGAAGCTTTCTTT	CASSTGLNTEAFF
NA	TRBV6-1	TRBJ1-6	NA	TGTGCCAGCAGTGAAGTAGGGGCCTATTCACCCCTCCACTTT	CASSEVGAYSPLHF